This TCR beta chain was observed in a study of beta chain features in type 1 diabetes. Germline-derived CDR1 and CDR2 are LNHDA and SQIVND (reference sequence). Between the trimmed V and J ends, which lost 4 bases and 5 bases, there was a span of 13 bases. This CDR3 spans 14 amino acids. Expressed TCRB transcripts got sequenced, as all isolated RNA was reverse transcribed. Method: immunoSEQ multiplex PCR; TCRdb's copy keeps in-frame clones and lacks some. The sample carries under 150,000 clones, about 44% recorded once. The clonotype originates from a man between 18 and 29 years old in good health. This rearrangement joins TRBV19 to TRBJ2-3; D unclear. Sequenced input: Tregs from blood. CDR3 residues: CASSRLSPEDTQYF. CDR3 DNA sequence: TGTGCCAGTAGTAGACTCTCGCCTGAAGATACGCAGTATTTT.